The present TCR beta chain was sequenced within a study of Ad26.COV2.S vaccination and SARS-CoV-2 variants. Study information: Donor joined the COV1001 Ad26.COV2.S trial arm. Once, or twice with 56 days between doses, Ad26.COV2.S was given intramuscularly.

Sequenced by immunoSEQ multiplex PCR; TCRdb stores in-frame clones only, minus some. The sample comprises over 250,000 clones, around 87% of which are singletons, and around 3% rests with the top ten. Treatment specified: about 20 received Ad26.COV2.S at low or high dose, single or two shots; several received placebo; per-sample allocation not given. Sampling was done on day 63 after the first vaccine or placebo injection. The CDR3 is made up of 14 amino acids. V was cut by 4 bases and J by 6 bases, with 12 bases left in between. CDR1 and CDR2 from the germline V gene are MNHEY and SMNVEV (reference sequence).

The rearrangement joins TRBV27 to TRBJ1-4; D is possibly TRBD1 (6 bases). The TCR comes from a person between 18 and 65 years old who received the Ad26.COV2.S COVID-19 vaccine or a placebo. Sequenced material: peripheral blood, taken in a trial of Ad26.COV2.S vaccine versus placebo. The CDR3 spells CASSWSGADEKLFF. Written as DNA, the CDR3 is TGTGCCAGCAGTTGGTCAGGGGCGGATGAAAAACTGTTTTTT.